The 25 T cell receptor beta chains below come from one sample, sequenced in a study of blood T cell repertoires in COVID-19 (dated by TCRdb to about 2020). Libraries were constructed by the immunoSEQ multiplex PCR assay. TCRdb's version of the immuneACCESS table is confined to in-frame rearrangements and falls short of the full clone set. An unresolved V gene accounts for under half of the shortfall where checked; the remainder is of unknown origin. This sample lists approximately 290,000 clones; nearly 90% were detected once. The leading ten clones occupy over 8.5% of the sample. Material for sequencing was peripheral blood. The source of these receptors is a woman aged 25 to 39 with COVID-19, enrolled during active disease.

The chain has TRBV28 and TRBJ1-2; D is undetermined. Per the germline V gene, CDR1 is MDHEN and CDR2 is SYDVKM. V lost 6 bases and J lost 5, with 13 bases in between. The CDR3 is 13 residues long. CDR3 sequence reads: CASRSGSLYGYTF. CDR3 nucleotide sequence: TGTGCCAGCAGATCAGGCAGTTTATATGGCTACACCTTC.

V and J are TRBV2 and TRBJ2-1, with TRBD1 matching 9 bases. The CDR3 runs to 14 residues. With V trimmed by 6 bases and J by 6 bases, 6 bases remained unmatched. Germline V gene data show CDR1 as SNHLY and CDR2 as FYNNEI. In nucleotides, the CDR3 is TGTGCCAGCAGGGATGGGACAGGGCTCAATGAGCAGTTCTTC. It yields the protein CASRDGTGLNEQFF.

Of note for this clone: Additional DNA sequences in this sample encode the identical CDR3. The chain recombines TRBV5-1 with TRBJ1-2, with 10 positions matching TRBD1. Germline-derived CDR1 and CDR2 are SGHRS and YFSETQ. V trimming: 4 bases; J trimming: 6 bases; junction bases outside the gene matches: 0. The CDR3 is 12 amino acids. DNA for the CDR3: TGCGCCAGCAGCGGGACAGGGGATGGCTACACCTTC. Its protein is CASSGTGDGYTF.

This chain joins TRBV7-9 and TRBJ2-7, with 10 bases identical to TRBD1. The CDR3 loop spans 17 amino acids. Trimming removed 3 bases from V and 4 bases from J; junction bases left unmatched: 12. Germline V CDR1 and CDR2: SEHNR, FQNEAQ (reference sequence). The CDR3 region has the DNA TGTGCCAGCAGCTTCGGACAGGGGGGCAATTTTTGGTACGAGCAGTACTTC. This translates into CASSFGQGGNFWYEQYF.

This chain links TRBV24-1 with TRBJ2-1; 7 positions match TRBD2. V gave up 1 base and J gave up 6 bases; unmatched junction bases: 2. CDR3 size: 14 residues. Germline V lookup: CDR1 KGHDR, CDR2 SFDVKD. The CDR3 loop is CATSDFWGGNEQFF. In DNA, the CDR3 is TGTGCCACCAGTGATTTTTGGGGGGGCAATGAGCAGTTCTTC.

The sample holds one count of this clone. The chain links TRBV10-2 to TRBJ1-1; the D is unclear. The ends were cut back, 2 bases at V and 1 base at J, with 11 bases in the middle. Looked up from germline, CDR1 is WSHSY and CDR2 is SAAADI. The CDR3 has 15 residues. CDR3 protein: CASSENRVSNTEAFF. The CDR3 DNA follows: TGCGCCAGCAGTGAGAACCGGGTCTCGAACACTGAAGCTTTCTTT.

The CDR3 loop is CASSFRGCSSYEQYF. CDR3 nucleotides: TGTGCCAGCAGTTTTCGGGGGTGCAGCTCCTACGAGCAGTACTTC. The chain is built from TRBV28 and TRBJ2-7, with D maybe TRBD2 (6 bases). With 3 bases removed from V and 0 bases from J, the gap between germline ends came to 12 bases. Looked up from germline, CDR1 is MDHEN and CDR2 is SYDVKM. The CDR3 contains 15 residues.

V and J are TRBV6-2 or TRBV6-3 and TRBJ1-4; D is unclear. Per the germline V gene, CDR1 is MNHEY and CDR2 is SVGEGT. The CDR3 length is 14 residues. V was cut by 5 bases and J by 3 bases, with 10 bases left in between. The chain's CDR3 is CASSLAVPNEKLFF. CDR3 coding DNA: TGTGCCAGCAGTCTCGCGGTCCCTAATGAAAAACTGTTTTTT.

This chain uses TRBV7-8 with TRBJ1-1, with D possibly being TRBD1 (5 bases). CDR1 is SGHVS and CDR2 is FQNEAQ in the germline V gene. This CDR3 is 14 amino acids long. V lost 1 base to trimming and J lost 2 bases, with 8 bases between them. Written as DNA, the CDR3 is TGTGCCAGCAGCTTAGGGAGGGGCAACACTGAAGCTTTCTTT. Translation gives CASSLGRGNTEAFF.

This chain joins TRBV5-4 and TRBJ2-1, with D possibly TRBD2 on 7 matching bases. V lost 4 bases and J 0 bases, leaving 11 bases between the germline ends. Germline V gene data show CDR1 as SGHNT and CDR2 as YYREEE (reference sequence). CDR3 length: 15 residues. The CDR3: CASSLGGPSYNEQFF. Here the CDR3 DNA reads TGTGCCAGCAGCCTGGGGGGGCCCTCCTACAATGAGCAGTTCTTC.

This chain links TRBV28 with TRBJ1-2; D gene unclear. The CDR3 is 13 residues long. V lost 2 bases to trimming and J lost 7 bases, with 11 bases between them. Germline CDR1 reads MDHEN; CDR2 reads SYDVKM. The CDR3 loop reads CASSLSRLVGYTF. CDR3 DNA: TGTGCCAGCAGTTTAAGCCGTCTTGTTGGCTACACCTTC.

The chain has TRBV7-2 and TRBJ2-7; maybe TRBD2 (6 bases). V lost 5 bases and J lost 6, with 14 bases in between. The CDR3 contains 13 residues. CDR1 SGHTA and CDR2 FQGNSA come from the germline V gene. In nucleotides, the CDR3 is TGTGCCAGCAGCCTCCATCAGCGGGTCGAGCAGTACTTC. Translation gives CASSLHQRVEQYF.

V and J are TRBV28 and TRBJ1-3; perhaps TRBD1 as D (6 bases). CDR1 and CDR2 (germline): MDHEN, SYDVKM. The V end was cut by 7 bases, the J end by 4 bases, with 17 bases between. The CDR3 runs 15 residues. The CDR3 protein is CASTPGGGAGNTIYF. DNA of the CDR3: TGTGCCAGCACCCCTGGGGGGGGCGCGGGAAACACCATATATTTT.

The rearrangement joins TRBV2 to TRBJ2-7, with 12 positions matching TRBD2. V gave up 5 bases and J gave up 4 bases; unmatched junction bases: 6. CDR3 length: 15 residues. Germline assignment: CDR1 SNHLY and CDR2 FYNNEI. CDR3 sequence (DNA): TGTGCCAGCAGTCCTACTAGCGGGGGGATTTACGAGCAGTACTTC. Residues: CASSPTSGGIYEQYF.

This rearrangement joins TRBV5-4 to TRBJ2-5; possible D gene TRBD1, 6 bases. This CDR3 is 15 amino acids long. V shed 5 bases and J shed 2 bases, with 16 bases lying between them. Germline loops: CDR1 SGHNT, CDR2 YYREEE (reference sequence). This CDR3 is CASSPGTTTQETQYF. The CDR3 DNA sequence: TGTGCCAGCAGTCCCGGGACAACCACTCAAGAGACCCAGTACTTC.

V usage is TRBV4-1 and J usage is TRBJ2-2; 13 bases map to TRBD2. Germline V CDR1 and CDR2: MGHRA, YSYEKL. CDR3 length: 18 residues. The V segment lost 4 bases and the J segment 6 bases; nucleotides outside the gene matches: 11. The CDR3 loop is CASSLKKGTSGGAGELFF. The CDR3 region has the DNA TGCGCCAGCAGCCTGAAAAAAGGAACTAGCGGGGGGGCCGGGGAGCTGTTTTTT.

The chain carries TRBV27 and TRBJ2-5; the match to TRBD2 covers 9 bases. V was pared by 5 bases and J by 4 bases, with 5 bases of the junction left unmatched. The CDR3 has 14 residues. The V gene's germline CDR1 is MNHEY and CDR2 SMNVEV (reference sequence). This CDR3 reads CASSRQRGAETQYF. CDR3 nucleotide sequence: TGTGCCAGCAGTAGGCAGCGGGGGGCAGAGACCCAGTACTTC.

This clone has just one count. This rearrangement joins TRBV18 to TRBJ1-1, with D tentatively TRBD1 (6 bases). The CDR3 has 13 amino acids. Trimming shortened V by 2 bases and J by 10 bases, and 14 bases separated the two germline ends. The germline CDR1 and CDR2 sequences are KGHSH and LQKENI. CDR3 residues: CASSPGAGDRAFF. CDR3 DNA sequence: TGTGCCAGCTCACCAGGGGCAGGGGATCGAGCTTTCTTT.

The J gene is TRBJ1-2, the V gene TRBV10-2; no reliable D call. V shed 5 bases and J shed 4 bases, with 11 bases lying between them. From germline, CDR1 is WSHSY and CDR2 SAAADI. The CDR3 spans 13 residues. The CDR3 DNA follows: TGCGCCAGCAGTCCCGGTATTTCCTATGGCTACACCTTC. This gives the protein CASSPGISYGYTF.

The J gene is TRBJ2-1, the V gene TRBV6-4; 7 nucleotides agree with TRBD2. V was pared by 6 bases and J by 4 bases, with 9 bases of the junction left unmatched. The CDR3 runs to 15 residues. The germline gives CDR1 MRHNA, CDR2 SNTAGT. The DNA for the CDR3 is TGTGCCAGCAGAGCTTCAGCGGGGTATTACAATGAGCAGTTCTTC. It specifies CASRASAGYYNEQFF.

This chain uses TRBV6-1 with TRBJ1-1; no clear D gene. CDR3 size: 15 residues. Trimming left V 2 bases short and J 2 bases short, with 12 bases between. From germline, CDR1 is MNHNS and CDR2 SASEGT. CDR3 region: CASSELSGVNTEAFF. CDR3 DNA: TGTGCCAGCAGTGAATTAAGTGGAGTAAACACTGAAGCTTTCTTT.

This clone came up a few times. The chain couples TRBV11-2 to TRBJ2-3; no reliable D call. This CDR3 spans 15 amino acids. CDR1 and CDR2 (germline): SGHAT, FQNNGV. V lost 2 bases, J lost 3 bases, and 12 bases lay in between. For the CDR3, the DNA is TGTGCCAGCAGCTTATTCCTAGGTGTGACAGATACGCAGTATTTT. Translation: CASSLFLGVTDTQYF.

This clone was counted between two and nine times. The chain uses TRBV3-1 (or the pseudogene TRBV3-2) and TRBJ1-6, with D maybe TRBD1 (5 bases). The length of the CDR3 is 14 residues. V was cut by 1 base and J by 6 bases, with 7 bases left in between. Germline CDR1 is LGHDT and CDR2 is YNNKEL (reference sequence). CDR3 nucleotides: TGTGCCAGCAGCCAAGGGCAGGGTAATTCACCCCTCCACTTT. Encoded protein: CASSQGQGNSPLHF.

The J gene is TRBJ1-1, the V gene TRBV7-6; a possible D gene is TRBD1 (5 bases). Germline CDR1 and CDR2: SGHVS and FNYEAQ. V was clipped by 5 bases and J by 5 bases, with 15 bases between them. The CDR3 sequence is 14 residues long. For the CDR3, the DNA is TGTGCCAGCAGCCTCAGGGAAGGAAAAACTGAAGCTTTCTTT. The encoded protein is CASSLREGKTEAFF.

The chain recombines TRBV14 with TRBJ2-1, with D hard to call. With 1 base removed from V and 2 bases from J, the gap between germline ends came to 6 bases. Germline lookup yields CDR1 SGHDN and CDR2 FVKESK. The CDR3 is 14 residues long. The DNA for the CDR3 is TGTGCCAGCAGCCAAGCCCAAACCTACAATGAGCAGTTCTTC. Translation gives CASSQAQTYNEQFF.